This T cell receptor (beta chain) was obtained from a study of blood T cell repertoires in COVID-19. At the level of the study: Sources were T cells, B-cell-depleted T cells, or PBMCs; the material itself was cDNA or gDNA.

Assay used: immunoSEQ multiplex PCR; TCRdb lists only in-frame clones, some missing. The sample lists more than 200,000 clones; around 89% were seen once. The germline CDR1 and CDR2 sequences are MGHDK and SYGVNS. V shed 3 bases and J shed 8 bases, with 14 bases lying between them. This CDR3 contains 14 residues. Residents of about 25 US areas, aged about 18 to 89 years, made up the participants. Participant-reported clinical history was the basis for cohort assignment. The sample taken for sequencing was PBMCs or T cells enriched from blood (not recorded which). The chain combines TRBV25-1 with TRBJ2-1; possibly TRBD1 for D (6 bases). The sequence derives from a woman aged 30 to 39 who had recovered from COVID-19. The CDR3 protein is CASSEVVGGDEQFF. In DNA, the CDR3 is TGTGCCAGCAGTGAGGTGGTTGGGGGCGATGAGCAGTTCTTC.